This TCR beta chain was recorded in a study of breast tumors, draining lymph nodes, adjacent tissues (dated by TCRdb to the mid-2010s). Regarding the study in general: The study compared TCR beta repertoires across tumor, adjacent nontumor tissue and axillary lymph nodes from breast cancer patients. In human breast cancer, the study set out to evaluate how tumor, surrounding tissue and draining lymph node repertoires relate to one another and whether T cells may move between these sites. Study-level results and caveats: Tumor and nontumor tissue repertoires were significantly more similar in luminal-like than in basal-like breast cancer. Tumor T-cell repertoires showed less diversity than lymph node repertoires and more diversity than nontumor tissue repertoires, and tumor T-cell repertoires showed preferential V and J gene usage. The data were considered consistent with the idea that most tumor T cells come from the lymph node and then expand in tumor tissue. Rather than being directly demonstrated, the conclusion that tumor T cells originate in lymph nodes was presented as consistent with a hypothesis.

On this clonotype: Its target antigen remains unknown. No base qualities exist here, and no much larger clone lies one base off it.

The CDR1 and CDR2 encoded by the germline V gene are MNHNS and SASEGT. Spanning cysteine to phenylalanine, the CDR3 consists of 16 amino acids. Only the CDR3 DNA is retained, 48 bases long and in frame from the first base. V is reduced by 4 bases and J by 1 base, leaving a spacing of 14 bases between them. Lymph node samples came from the axillary draining lymph nodes of breast cancer patients. These reads were obtained on an Illumina HiSeq 2000. Multiplex PCR amplification was used to build the TCR beta chain libraries. High-throughput sequencing was used to analyze the amplified TCR beta chain products. TCRdb itself trimmed the public reads at Q25 with fastp, ran MiXCR and retained productive beta chains. Rows are combined by CDR3 protein, so each entry shows the most common genes and DNA. Present in this sample are 150,000 to 200,000 distinct CDR3 sequences, approximately 33% of which were seen just once. The ten largest clones add up to over 3.5% of the sample.

The sequenced sample consisted of axillary lymph node tissue. The clonotype originates from a female donor with breast cancer. Some clones in this sample may be carry-over from other donors' samples. The sequence is built from TRBV6-1 and TRBJ1-5; the D gene is perhaps TRBD1, from 5 matching bases. The CDR3 sequence is CASSARSGSSNQPQHF. DNA sequence: TGTGCCAGCAGTGCTAGGTCAGGGTCGAGCAATCAGCCCCAGCATTTT.